Listed below are T cell receptor beta chains from one sample, sequenced in a study of cytomegalovirus exposure and HLA in healthy donors. Here immunoSEQ multiplex PCR was the method, and the copy in TCRdb shows in-frame clones only, minus some. The sample has some 180,000 clones, 82% seen once; the top ten hold less than 2%. Material for sequencing was PBMCs. Receptors originate from a man aged 40-55 years in good health and CMV-seronegative. CDR3s include the opening cysteine and the closing phenylalanine or tryptophan. Fields, in order: V gene, J gene, D gene, clone size, CDR3 protein, CDR3 DNA. A D gene is named only where the DNA matches it firmly. Expanded clones get a size class; other rows say once, few or many, or leave the size out.

V gene: TRBV5-1
J gene: TRBJ1-5
D gene: TRBD1
clone size: -
CDR3 protein: CASSSQPTGSNQPQHF
CDR3 DNA: TGCGCCAGCAGCTCGCAACCGACAGGGAGCAATCAGCCCCAGCATTTT

V gene: TRBV11-3
J gene: TRBJ2-7
D gene: TRBD1
clone size: -
CDR3 protein: CASSLDRSYEQYF
CDR3 DNA: TGTGCCAGCAGCTTGGACAGGAGTTACGAGCAGTACTTC

V gene: TRBV28
J gene: TRBJ1-1
D gene: TRBD1
clone size: -
CDR3 protein: CASSPFGTVNTEAFF
CDR3 DNA: TGTGCCAGCAGTCCTTTCGGGACAGTGAACACTGAAGCTTTCTTT

V gene: TRBV28
J gene: TRBJ1-5
D gene: TRBD1
clone size: -
CDR3 protein: CASSLSGQGNQPQHF
CDR3 DNA: TGTGCCAGCAGTTTATCGGGACAGGGGAATCAGCCCCAGCATTTT

V gene: TRBV30
J gene: TRBJ2-7
D gene: -
clone size: -
CDR3 protein: CAWSVRREYEQYF
CDR3 DNA: TGTGCCTGGAGTGTGAGGAGAGAATACGAGCAGTACTTC

V gene: TRBV7-9
J gene: TRBJ2-3
D gene: TRBD2
clone size: -
CDR3 protein: CASRAGDGIADTQYF
CDR3 DNA: TGTGCCAGCAGGGCGGGAGACGGTATAGCAGATACGCAGTATTTT

V gene: TRBV4-2
J gene: TRBJ2-3
D gene: TRBD2
clone size: -
CDR3 protein: CASEKTSGRAADTQYF
CDR3 DNA: TGTGCCAGCGAGAAGACTAGCGGGAGGGCGGCAGATACGCAGTATTTT

V gene: TRBV14
J gene: TRBJ2-2
D gene: -
clone size: -
CDR3 protein: CASSLWGPGTGELFF
CDR3 DNA: TGTGCCAGCAGCCTTTGGGGGCCGGGCACCGGGGAGCTGTTTTTT

V gene: TRBV29-1
J gene: TRBJ1-1
D gene: -
clone size: few
CDR3 protein: CSVVFRGNTEAFF
CDR3 DNA: TGCAGCGTTGTATTCAGGGGGAACACTGAAGCTTTCTTT

V gene: TRBV4-2
J gene: TRBJ2-7
D gene: -
clone size: -
CDR3 protein: CASSQDLGGELASYEQYF
CDR3 DNA: TGTGCCAGCAGCCAAGACCTGGGGGGTGAACTAGCTTCCTACGAGCAGTACTTC

V gene: TRBV6-5
J gene: TRBJ2-7
D gene: -
clone size: -
CDR3 protein: CASSEAQTYEQYF
CDR3 DNA: TGTGCCAGCAGTGAGGCGCAGACCTACGAGCAGTACTTC

V gene: TRBV7-3
J gene: TRBJ2-1
D gene: -
clone size: -
CDR3 protein: CASSSDPRGNEQFF
CDR3 DNA: TGTGCCAGCAGCTCGGACCCCCGGGGTAATGAGCAGTTCTTC

V gene: TRBV25-1
J gene: TRBJ2-2
D gene: TRBD1
clone size: -
CDR3 protein: CASSDVGQGNTGELFF
CDR3 DNA: TGTGCCAGCAGTGACGTAGGACAGGGGAACACCGGGGAGCTGTTTTTT

V gene: TRBV2
J gene: TRBJ2-3
D gene: TRBD2
clone size: -
CDR3 protein: CASSEGSLAGAGADTQYF
CDR3 DNA: TGTGCCAGCAGTGAAGGGTCGTTAGCGGGAGCGGGTGCCGATACGCAGTATTTT

V gene: TRBV19
J gene: TRBJ2-6
D gene: -
clone size: few
CDR3 protein: CASRVVAGANVLTF
CDR3 DNA: TGTGCCAGTAGGGTCGTGGCAGGGGCCAACGTCCTGACTTTC

V gene: TRBV7-9
J gene: TRBJ1-5
D gene: -
clone size: once
CDR3 protein: CASTGGSNQPQHF
CDR3 DNA: TGTGCCAGTACCGGAGGTAGCAATCAGCCCCAGCATTTT

V gene: TRBV6-5
J gene: TRBJ2-1
D gene: -
clone size: -
CDR3 protein: CASSYSSRNEQFF
CDR3 DNA: TGTGCCAGCAGTTACTCGAGTCGCAATGAGCAGTTCTTC

V gene: TRBV15
J gene: TRBJ2-3
D gene: TRBD2
clone size: -
CDR3 protein: CATSRDEGRGTQYF
CDR3 DNA: TGTGCCACCAGCAGAGATGAGGGGAGGGGTACGCAGTATTTT

V gene: TRBV27
J gene: TRBJ1-2
D gene: -
clone size: -
CDR3 protein: CASFGGGGWYGYTF
CDR3 DNA: TGTGCCAGTTTTGGCGGGGGGGGTTGGTATGGCTACACCTTC

V gene: TRBV30
J gene: TRBJ1-2
D gene: -
clone size: -
CDR3 protein: CAWSVWTETSSNYGYTF
CDR3 DNA: TGTGCCTGGAGTGTGTGGACAGAGACCTCTTCTAACTATGGCTACACCTTC

V gene: TRBV5-1
J gene: TRBJ2-3
D gene: TRBD2
clone size: few
CDR3 protein: CASSRTGLGVTDTQYF
CDR3 DNA: TGCGCCAGCAGCCGGACGGGACTAGGGGTCACAGATACGCAGTATTTT

V gene: TRBV9
J gene: TRBJ2-4
D gene: TRBD1
clone size: -
CDR3 protein: CASSLTGAAKNIQYF
CDR3 DNA: TGTGCCAGCAGCCTAACAGGGGCAGCCAAAAACATTCAGTACTTC

V gene: TRBV11-2
J gene: TRBJ2-1
D gene: TRBD1
clone size: -
CDR3 protein: CASSLARTGINNEQFF
CDR3 DNA: TGTGCCAGCAGCTTAGCCCGGACAGGGATCAACAATGAGCAGTTCTTC

V gene: TRBV4-3
J gene: TRBJ1-5
D gene: -
clone size: -
CDR3 protein: CASSQEAGGWSNQPQHF
CDR3 DNA: TGCGCCAGCAGCCAAGAGGCGGGGGGCTGGAGCAATCAGCCCCAGCATTTT

V gene: TRBV27
J gene: TRBJ2-7
D gene: -
clone size: -
CDR3 protein: CASSSQRSSYEQYF
CDR3 DNA: TGTGCCAGCAGTTCGCAGAGGAGCTCCTACGAGCAGTACTTC

V gene: TRBV5-1
J gene: TRBJ1-5
D gene: -
clone size: -
CDR3 protein: CASSLEGGVGQPQHF
CDR3 DNA: TGCGCCAGCAGCTTGGAAGGAGGGGTAGGGCAGCCCCAGCATTTT

V gene: TRBV30
J gene: TRBJ1-2
D gene: -
clone size: -
CDR3 protein: CACSRVGNYGYTF
CDR3 DNA: TGTGCCTGTTCCAGGGTGGGAAACTATGGCTACACCTTC

V gene: TRBV30
J gene: TRBJ2-5
D gene: TRBD1
clone size: -
CDR3 protein: CAWSVARGRSETQYF
CDR3 DNA: TGTGCCTGGAGTGTGGCCAGGGGGCGTTCAGAGACCCAGTACTTC